This T cell receptor beta chain was documented in a study of cytomegalovirus exposure and HLA in healthy donors. Amplification used 60 Vbeta primers and 13 Jbeta primers. Profiled with immunoSEQ multiplex PCR; TCRdb holds only in-frame clones, not every one. The sample consists of about 200,000 clones, roughly 78% of them appearing once. V dropped 5 bases and J dropped 6 bases, with 16 bases sitting between them. This CDR3 region has 14 residues. The germline CDR1 and CDR2 sequences are SEHNR and FQNEAQ (reference sequence). The sample comprised PBMCs. The chain carries TRBV7-9 and TRBJ1-2; D call uncertain. The source is a young woman in good health and CMV-seropositive. Written as DNA, the CDR3 is TGTGCCAGCAGCCCGTCACAATCTCTCAATGGCTACACCTTC. Translation: CASSPSQSLNGYTF.